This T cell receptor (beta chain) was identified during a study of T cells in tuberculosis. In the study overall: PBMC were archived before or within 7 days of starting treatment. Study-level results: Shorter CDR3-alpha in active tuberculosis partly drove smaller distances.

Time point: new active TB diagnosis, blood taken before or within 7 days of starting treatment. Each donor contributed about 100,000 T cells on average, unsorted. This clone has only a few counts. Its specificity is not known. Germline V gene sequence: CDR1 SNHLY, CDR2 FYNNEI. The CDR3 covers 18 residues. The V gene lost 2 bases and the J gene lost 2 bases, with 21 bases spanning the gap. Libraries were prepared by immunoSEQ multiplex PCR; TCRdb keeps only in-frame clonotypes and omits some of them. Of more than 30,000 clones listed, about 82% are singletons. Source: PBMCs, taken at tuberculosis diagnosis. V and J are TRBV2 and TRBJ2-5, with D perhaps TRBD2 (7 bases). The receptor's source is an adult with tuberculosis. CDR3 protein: CASSEIFSGGGVQETQYF. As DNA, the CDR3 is TGTGCCAGCAGTGAAATATTCTCGGGGGGCGGGGTTCAAGAGACCCAGTACTTC. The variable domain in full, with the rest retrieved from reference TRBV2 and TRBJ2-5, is EPEVTQTPSHQVTQMGQEVILRCVPISNHLYFYWYRQILGQKVEFLVSFYNNEISEKSEIFDDQFSVERPDGSNFTLKIRSTKLEDSAMYFCASSEIFSGGGVQETQYFGPGTRLLVL.